The entry that follows covers one TCR beta chain sequence. It was within 2 weeks before study entry that exposed participants met a COVID-19 case. The data were taken from a study of blood T cell repertoires in COVID-19. In the original analysis: Amplification with reference gene primers provided the estimates of nucleated cell counts. The assay was immunoSEQ multiplex PCR, and TCRdb's table has in-frame clones only and misses some. D and trimming were read from the DNA, whereas the V and J calls and clone size are those reported in that table. The data hold approximately 400,000 clones, with roughly 92% observed a single time. This CDR3 is built from 15 residues. With 5 bases clipped from V and 6 bases from J, the junction kept 7 bases outside the gene matches. CDR1 LNHDA and CDR2 SQIVND come from the germline V gene (reference sequence).

Sequenced sample: PBMCs or T cells enriched from blood (not recorded which). The chain is built from TRBV19 and TRBJ1-4; 9 nucleotides match TRBD1. The receptor was isolated from a woman in her thirties or forties who had been exposed to COVID-19. The CDR3 here is CASSSSTGGYEKLFF. The CDR3 bases are TGTGCCAGTAGTTCATCCACAGGGGGCTATGAAAAACTGTTTTTT.